This T cell receptor beta chain was identified in a study of beta chain features in type 1 diabetes. Study conclusions and caveats: Researchers report that Type 1 diabetes patients had moderately but significantly shorter TCRB CDR3s across all four CD4+ subsets.

The isolated RNA, all of it, was reverse transcribed, so expressed TCRB transcripts were what got sequenced. The table came from immunoSEQ multiplex PCR; TCRdb's copy has only in-frame clones and leaves some out. The data hold some 130,000 clones, with about 10% observed a single time. Populations obtained by sorting all exceeded 95% purity. With regard to this clone: Its cognate antigen is unknown.

The length of the CDR3 is 12 residues. Trimming took 2 bases from V and 5 from J, leaving 5 bases between them. Germline CDR1 SGHAT, CDR2 FQNNGV. The V gene is TRBV11-2, the J gene TRBJ2-3; no clear D. The sequence derives from a man aged 25-45 years with type 1 diabetes. The source material was central memory CD4+ T cells from blood. CDR3 residues: CASSLSRDTQYF. The DNA for the CDR3 is TGTGCCAGCAGCTTATCTAGAGATACGCAGTATTTT.